The sequence of this T cell receptor (beta chain) was determined in a study of blood T cell repertoires in COVID-19 (dated by TCRdb to 2018 to 2021). For the wider study: Collaborator samples came from the United States, Italy and Spain and covered acute and convalescent phases of COVID-19. The prospective study material was composed of cDNA or gDNA derived from T cells, B-cell-depleted T cells, or PBMCs. Deeply sampled blood TCRbeta repertoires from subjects exposed to, actively infected with, or recovered from COVID-19 were included in the dataset. The repertoires were released in a freely available public database meant as a resource for research on the immune response to SARS-CoV-2. The samples were drawn from two sources: the first 160 participants of the ongoing ImmuneRACE study, and some 1,300 subjects contributed by 6 global collaborators. A de-identified subject ID, COVID-19 status, age in years and sex were almost always included in the sample metadata. Where HLA class I and class II types were available, the types were taken from metadata supplied by the sample provider, not from assay-based typing. Overall results and qualifications from the work: How much clinical and demographic metadata was included differed by source and by participant, and the metadata was provided uncurated.

At one collaborating source in Seattle, patients were enrolled during active infection and were followed longitudinally through the course of disease. Whole blood was collected in K2EDTA tubes by collaborating institutions according to the institutions' own protocols. For TCRbeta analysis, collaborators shipped samples as frozen whole blood, isolated PBMCs, or DNA extracted from either of those sample types. This clone has a handful of counts. The antigen it recognizes is unknown. No much larger clone is present one base from it, and per-base qualities are unavailable. TCRbeta CDR3 regions were amplified from genomic DNA using the immunoSEQ Assay, a bias-controlled multiplex PCR. The paper's processing steps were these. The number of nucleated cells in each sample was estimated by amplification of reference gene primers within the assay. To quantify the absolute abundance of each unique TCRbeta CDR3 rearrangement, sequence reads were collapsed and filtered. For each sample, productive Simpson clonality was calculated by taking the square root of Simpson's diversity index across productive rearrangements. In its TCRdb copy, this immuneACCESS table keeps in-frame sequences only and misses some clones. Where compared with another copy, unresolved V genes explain less than half of these, and the others have no known cause. D and trimming were read from the DNA, whereas the V and J calls and clone size are those reported in that table. The sample has approximately 240,000 clones on record, 75% to 85% of them singletons. Roughly 1.2% of the sample is held by the ten biggest clonotypes.

The germline V gene supplies CDR1 KGHSH and CDR2 LQKENI. V is pruned by 2 bases and J by 2 bases, leaving 8 bases of the junction without a gene match. Taken from cysteine to phenylalanine, the CDR3 has 16 residues. Here the CDR3 DNA is all that survives: 48 bases in frame from base 1. The sample consisted of peripheral blood. The rearranged chain carries TRBV18 and TRBJ1-1; 7 bases in the junction line up with TRBD1. The receptor was derived from a woman aged 30 to 39 with COVID-19, enrolled during active disease. The CDR3 reads as follows: CASSPRQGPENTEAFF. The sequence in DNA is TGTGCCAGCTCACCAAGACAGGGACCGGAAAACACTGAAGCTTTCTTT.